One sample yielded the 7 T cell receptor beta chains listed below, sequenced in a study of control samples from healthy donors and cancer patients. Assay used: immunoSEQ multiplex PCR; TCRdb lists only in-frame clones, some missing. Of 25,000 to 30,000 clones in the sample, 85% to 90% were seen once. Sequencing input: PBMCs. These receptor sequences come from a woman in her thirties or forties with lung cancer.

The rearrangement joins TRBV19 to TRBJ2-1, with D maybe TRBD2 (7 bases). V lost 5 bases and J 2 bases, leaving 10 bases between the germline ends. The CDR3 length is 14 residues. The germline V gene encodes CDR1 LNHDA and CDR2 SQIVND (reference sequence). The DNA for the CDR3 is TGTGCCAGTAGTGCCGGGGGGCCCTACAATGAGCAGTTCTTC. It translates to CASSAGGPYNEQFF.

Concerning this clone: The same CDR3 is also encoded by other DNA sequences in this sample. The gene calls are TRBV2 and TRBJ2-2; possibly TRBD1 for D (6 bases). V shed 6 bases and J shed 1 base, with 9 bases lying between them. The CDR3 is 14 amino acids. Germline V lookup: CDR1 SNHLY, CDR2 FYNNEI. The CDR3 loop is CASRTGQNTGELFF. CDR3 coding DNA: TGTGCCAGCAGGACAGGACAGAACACCGGGGAGCTGTTTTTT.

The CDR3 nucleotides read TGTGCCAGCAGCTTAAAAGATACGCAGTATTTT. Its protein product is CASSLKDTQYF. V usage is TRBV7-2 and J usage is TRBJ2-3, with D hard to call. This CDR3 contains 11 residues. The ends were cut back, 2 bases at V and 5 bases at J, with 2 bases in the middle. The germline V gene has CDR1 SGHTA and CDR2 FQGNSA.

The chain combines TRBV6-5 with TRBJ1-2, with TRBD1 matching over 7 bases. From germline, CDR1 is MNHEY and CDR2 SVGAGI. This CDR3 has 15 amino acids. V lost 4 bases to trimming and J lost 10 bases; unmatched junction nucleotides: 15. The CDR3 DNA reads as TGTGCCAGCAGTTCCACCACGGAGGGGGCGCATAACTACACCTTC. The encoded protein is CASSSTTEGAHNYTF.

This sequence joins TRBV7-9 and TRBJ2-3, with D perhaps being TRBD1 or TRBD2 (5 bases each). CDR1 SEHNR and CDR2 FQNEAQ come from the germline V gene (reference sequence). The CDR3 consists of 17 residues. The V end was cut by 4 bases, the J end by 2 bases, with 19 bases between. The CDR3 nucleotides are TGTGCCAGCAGCTCGGGGCGGAACAGACAAAACACAGATACGCAGTATTTT. It specifies CASSSGRNRQNTDTQYF.

V is TRBV18 and J is TRBJ2-7, with 10 bases identical to TRBD2. Germline V gene lookup returns CDR1 KGHSH and CDR2 LQKENI. V trimming: 6 bases; J trimming: 4 bases; junction bases outside the gene matches: 6. CDR3 length: 14 amino acids. CDR3 nucleotide sequence: TGTGCCAGCTCCCCGGCTAGCGGGGGATACGAGCAGTACTTC. It is translated as CASSPASGGYEQYF.

The chain couples TRBV12-3 or TRBV12-4 to TRBJ1-5, with D possibly TRBD1 on 5 matching bases. Trimming removed 8 bases from V and 4 bases from J, with 12 bases in between. The CDR3 is made up of 13 amino acids. This chain's CDR3 is CASPLGRNQPQHF. CDR3 in DNA: TGTGCCAGCCCCTTGGGGCGGAATCAGCCCCAGCATTTT.